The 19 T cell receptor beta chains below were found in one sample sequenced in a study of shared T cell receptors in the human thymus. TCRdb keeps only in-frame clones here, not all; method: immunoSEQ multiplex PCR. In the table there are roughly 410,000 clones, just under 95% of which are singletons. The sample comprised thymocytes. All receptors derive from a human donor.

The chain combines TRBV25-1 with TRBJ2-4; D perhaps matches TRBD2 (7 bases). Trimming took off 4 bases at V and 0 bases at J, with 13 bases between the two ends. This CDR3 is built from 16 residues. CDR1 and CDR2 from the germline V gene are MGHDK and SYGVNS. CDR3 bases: TGTGCCAGCAGTGTCTACAGGGAGGGAGCCAAAAACATTCAGTACTTC. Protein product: CASSVYREGAKNIQYF.

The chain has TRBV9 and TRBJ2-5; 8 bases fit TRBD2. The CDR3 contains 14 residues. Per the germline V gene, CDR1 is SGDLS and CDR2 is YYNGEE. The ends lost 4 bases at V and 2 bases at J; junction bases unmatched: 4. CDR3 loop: CASSPTSAQETQYF. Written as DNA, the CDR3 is TGTGCCAGCAGCCCGACTAGCGCGCAAGAGACCCAGTACTTC.

The CDR3 here is CASSQDCAGSSTDTQYF. The CDR3 DNA follows: TGCGCCAGCAGCCAAGATTGTGCGGGGTCTAGCACAGATACGCAGTATTTT. The V gene is TRBV4-1, the J gene TRBJ2-3; TRBD2 is a possible D gene (6 bases). Trimming took 0 bases from V and 0 from J, leaving 13 bases between them. Germline V lookup: CDR1 MGHRA, CDR2 YSYEKL. This CDR3 spans 17 amino acids.

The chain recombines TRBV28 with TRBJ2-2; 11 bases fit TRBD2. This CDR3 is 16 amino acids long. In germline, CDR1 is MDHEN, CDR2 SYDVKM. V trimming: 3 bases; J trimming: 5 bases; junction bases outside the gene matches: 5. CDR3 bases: TGTGCCAGCAGTTTGAAGGGACTAGCGGAGACCGGGGAGCTGTTTTTT. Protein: CASSLKGLAETGELFF.

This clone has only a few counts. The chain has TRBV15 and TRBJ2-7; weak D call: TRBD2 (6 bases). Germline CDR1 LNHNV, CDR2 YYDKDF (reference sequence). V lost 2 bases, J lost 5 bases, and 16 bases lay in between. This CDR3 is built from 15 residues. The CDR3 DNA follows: TGTGCCACCAGCAGACCGGAGGGCCTCGTCCACGAGCAGTACTTC. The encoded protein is CATSRPEGLVHEQYF.

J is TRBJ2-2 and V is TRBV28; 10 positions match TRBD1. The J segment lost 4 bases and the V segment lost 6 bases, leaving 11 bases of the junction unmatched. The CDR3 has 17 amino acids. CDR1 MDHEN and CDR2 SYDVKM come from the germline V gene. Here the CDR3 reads CASSGDRGFYGTGELFF. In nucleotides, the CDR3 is TGTGCCAGCAGCGGGGACAGGGGTTTCTACGGCACCGGGGAGCTGTTTTTT. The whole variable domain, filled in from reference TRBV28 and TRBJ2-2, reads DVKVTQSSRYLVKRTGEKVFLECVQDMDHENMFWYRQDPGLGLRLIYFSYDVKMKEKGDIPEGYSVSREKKERFSLILESASTNQTSMYLCASSGDRGFYGTGELFFGEGSRLTVL.

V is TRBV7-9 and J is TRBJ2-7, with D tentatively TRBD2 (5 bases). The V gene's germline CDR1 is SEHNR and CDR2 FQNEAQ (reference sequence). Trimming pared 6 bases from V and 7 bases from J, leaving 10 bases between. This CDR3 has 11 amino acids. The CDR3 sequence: CASRRGREQYF. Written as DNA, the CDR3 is TGTGCCAGCAGGAGAGGGCGGGAGCAGTACTTC.

CDR3 sequence reads: CASSLCPPQETQYF. CDR3 DNA sequence: TGTGCCAGCAGTTTATGTCCCCCCCAAGAGACCCAGTACTTC. V is TRBV28 and J is TRBJ2-5; D ambiguous. The length of the CDR3 is 14 residues. V was pared by 0 bases and J by 1 base, with 6 bases between. Per germline, CDR1 MDHEN and CDR2 SYDVKM. Looking up the rest from reference TRBV28 and TRBJ2-5 gives the full variable domain: DVKVTQSSRYLVKRTGEKVFLECVQDMDHENMFWYRQDPGLGLRLIYFSYDVKMKEKGDIPEGYSVSREKKERFSLILESASTNQTSMYLCASSLCPPQETQYFGPGTRLLVL.

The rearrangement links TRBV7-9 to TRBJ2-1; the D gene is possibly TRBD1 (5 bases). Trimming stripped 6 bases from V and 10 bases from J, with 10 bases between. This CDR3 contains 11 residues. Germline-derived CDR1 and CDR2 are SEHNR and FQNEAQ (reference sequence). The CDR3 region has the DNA TGTGCCAGCAGACGCAACAGGGAGCAGTTCTTC. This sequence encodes CASRRNREQFF.

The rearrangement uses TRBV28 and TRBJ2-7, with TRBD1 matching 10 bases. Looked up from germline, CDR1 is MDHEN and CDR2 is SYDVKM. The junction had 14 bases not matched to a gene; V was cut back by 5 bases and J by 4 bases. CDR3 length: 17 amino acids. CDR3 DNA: TGTGCCAGCAGTCCTAGACAGGGGGCGGTCGGTTTTTACGAGCAGTACTTC. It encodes CASSPRQGAVGFYEQYF.

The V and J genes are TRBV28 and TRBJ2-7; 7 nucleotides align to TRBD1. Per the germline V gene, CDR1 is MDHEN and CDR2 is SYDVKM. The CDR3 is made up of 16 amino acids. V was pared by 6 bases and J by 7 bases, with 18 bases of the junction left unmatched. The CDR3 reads CASSTLRGLGLREQYF. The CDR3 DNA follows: TGTGCCAGCAGCACCCTCAGGGGGTTAGGCTTACGGGAGCAGTACTTC.

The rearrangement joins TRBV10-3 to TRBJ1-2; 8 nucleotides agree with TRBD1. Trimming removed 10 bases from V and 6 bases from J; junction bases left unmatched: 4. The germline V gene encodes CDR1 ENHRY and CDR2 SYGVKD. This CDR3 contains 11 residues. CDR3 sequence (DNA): TGTGCCACACCGGACAGGGATGGCTACACCTTC. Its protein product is CATPDRDGYTF.

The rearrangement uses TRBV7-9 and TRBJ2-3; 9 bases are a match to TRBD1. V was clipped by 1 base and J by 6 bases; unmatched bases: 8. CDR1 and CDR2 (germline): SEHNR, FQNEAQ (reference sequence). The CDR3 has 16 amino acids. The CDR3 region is CASSLGNRTGADTQYF. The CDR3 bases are TGTGCCAGCAGCTTAGGGAACCGGACAGGGGCCGATACGCAGTATTTT.

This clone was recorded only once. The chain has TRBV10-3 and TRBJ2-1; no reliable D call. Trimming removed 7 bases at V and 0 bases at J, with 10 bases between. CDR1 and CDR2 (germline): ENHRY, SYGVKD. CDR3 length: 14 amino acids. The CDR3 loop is CAIKTNASYNEQFF. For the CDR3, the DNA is TGTGCCATCAAAACGAATGCCTCCTACAATGAGCAGTTCTTC.

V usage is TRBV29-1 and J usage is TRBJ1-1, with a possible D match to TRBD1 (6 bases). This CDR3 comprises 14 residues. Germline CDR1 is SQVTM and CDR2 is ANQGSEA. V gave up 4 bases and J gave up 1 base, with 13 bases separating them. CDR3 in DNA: TGCAGCGTTGGGGGGCGGTTGGGGAACACTGAAGCTTTCTTT. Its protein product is CSVGGRLGNTEAFF. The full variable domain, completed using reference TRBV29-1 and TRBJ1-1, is SAVISQKPSRDICQRGTSLTIQCQVDSQVTMMFWYRQQPGQSLTLIATANQGSEATYESGFVIDKFPISRPNLTFSTLTVSNMSPEDSSIYLCSVGGRLGNTEAFFGQGTRLTVV.

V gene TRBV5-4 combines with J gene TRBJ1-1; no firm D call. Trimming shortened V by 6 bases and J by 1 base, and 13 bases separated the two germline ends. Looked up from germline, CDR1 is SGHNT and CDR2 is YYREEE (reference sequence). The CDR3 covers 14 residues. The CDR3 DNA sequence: TGTGCCAGCACCTGGGTGGCGGGGAACACTGAAGCTTTCTTT. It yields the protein CASTWVAGNTEAFF. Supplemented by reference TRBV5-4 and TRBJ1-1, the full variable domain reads ETGVTQSPTHLIKTRGQQVTLRCSSQSGHNTVSWYQQALGQGPQFIFQYYREEENGRGNFPPRFSGLQFPNYSSELNVNALELDDSALYLCASTWVAGNTEAFFGQGTRLTVV.

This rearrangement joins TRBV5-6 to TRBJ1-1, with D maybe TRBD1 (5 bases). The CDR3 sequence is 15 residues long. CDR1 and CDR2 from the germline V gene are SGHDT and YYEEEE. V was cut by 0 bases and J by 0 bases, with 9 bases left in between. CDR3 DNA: TGTGCCAGCAGCTTGGAAATACAGGTGAACACTGAAGCTTTCTTT. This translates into CASSLEIQVNTEAFF. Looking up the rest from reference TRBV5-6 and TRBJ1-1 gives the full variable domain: DAGVTQSPTHLIKTRGQQVTLRCSPKSGHDTVSWYQQALGQGPQFIFQYYEEEERQRGNFPDRFSGHQFPNYSSELNVNALLLGDSALYLCASSLEIQVNTEAFFGQGTRLTVV.

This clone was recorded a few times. The chain's CDR3 is CASSPTGTRGAELFF. CDR3 nucleotides: TGTGCCAGCAGTCCGACCGGGACAAGGGGCGCGGAACTGTTTTTT. The chain is built from TRBV6-5 and TRBJ1-4, with a tentative D call TRBD1 (6 bases). CDR3 length: 15 amino acids. Germline V gene data show CDR1 as MNHEY and CDR2 as SVGAGI. Trimming cost V 5 bases and J 12 bases, with 22 bases left between them.

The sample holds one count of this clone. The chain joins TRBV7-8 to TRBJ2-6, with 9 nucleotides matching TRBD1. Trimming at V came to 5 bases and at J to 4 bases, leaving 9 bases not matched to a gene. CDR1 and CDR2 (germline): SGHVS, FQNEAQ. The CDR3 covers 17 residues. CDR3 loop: CASSPPRTGVGANVLTF. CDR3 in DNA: TGTGCCAGCAGCCCGCCCCGGACAGGGGTCGGGGCCAACGTCCTGACTTTC.